One TCR beta chain is described in this entry. This entry belongs to a study of cytomegalovirus exposure and HLA in healthy donors. In the PCR, 60 Vbeta and 13 Jbeta primers were used. Assay: immunoSEQ multiplex PCR; the TCRdb copy retains only in-frame clones and omits some. This sample carries about 150,000 clones, 65% to 85% of them seen once, and the ten largest clones take 1% to 1.5%. The V segment lost 5 bases and the J segment 2 bases; nucleotides outside the gene matches: 2. This CDR3 is 14 amino acids long. Germline values: CDR1 MDHEN, CDR2 SYDVKM. The specimen sequenced was PBMCs. The chain uses TRBV28 and TRBJ1-5; TRBD1 matches 8 bases. The source is a man aged 45 to 65 in good health and CMV-seropositive. Written as DNA, the CDR3 is TGTGCCAGCAGTCTGACAGGGGGCAATCAGCCCCAGCATTTT. Its protein product is CASSLTGGNQPQHF.